Listed below are T cell receptor beta chains from one sample, sequenced in a study of blood T cell repertoires in COVID-19. Profiled with immunoSEQ multiplex PCR; TCRdb holds only in-frame clones, not every one. The sample lists under 300,000 clones; under 90% were seen once. The source material was peripheral blood. Every receptor here comes from a woman in her fifties or sixties with active or convalescent COVID-19. Each CDR3 is given with its conserved first and last residue. D genes are given only for firm matches. Rows give clone size only sometimes, using once, few, many, or a class for an expanded clone.

clone_size	d_call	v_call	j_call	cdr3_nt	cdr3_aa
NA	TRBD1	TRBV7-3	TRBJ2-1	TGTGCCAGCAGCCCCGTGGACAGGGGAATTGACAATGAGCAGTTCTTC	CASSPVDRGIDNEQFF
NA	NA	TRBV2	TRBJ1-2	TGTGCCAGCAGTGAGGGGCCTAACTATGGCTACACCTTC	CASSEGPNYGYTF
few	NA	TRBV18	TRBJ1-2	TGTGCCAGCTCACCTAAGGTGACAGATTCGAGCTACACCTTC	CASSPKVTDSSYTF
NA	NA	TRBV10-3	TRBJ2-7	TGTGCCATCAGTGAGTCGTCGCTGACCGGGGGTGTCGAGCAGTACTTC	CAISESSLTGGVEQYF
once	NA	TRBV5-1	TRBJ2-7	TGCGCCAGCAGCTCGGGGGGCTCCTCCTACGAGCAGTACTTC	CASSSGGSSYEQYF
NA	TRBD1	TRBV12-3/TRBV12-4	TRBJ1-6	TGTGCCAGCAGTACCTCATGGGACAGTTCCCACTTT	CASSTSWDSSHF
few	TRBD2	TRBV7-6	TRBJ2-1	TGTGCCAGCAGCTCCCTAATAGCGGGGGGGCGGAGGGATGAGCAGTTCTTC	CASSSLIAGGRRDEQFF
NA	TRBD1	TRBV4-1	TRBJ2-4	TGCGCCAGCAGCCAAGGGACAGGGTCCCAGCTAGCCAAAAACATTCAGTACTTC	CASSQGTGSQLAKNIQYF
NA	NA	TRBV6-5	TRBJ2-2	TGTGCCAGCAGTCGGGCCGGGGAGCTGTTTTTT	CASSRAGELFF
NA	NA	TRBV3-1/TRBV3-2	TRBJ2-3	TGTGCCAGCAGCGTATACCTAGCGACTAGCACAGATACGCAGTATTTT	CASSVYLATSTDTQYF
NA	NA	TRBV2	TRBJ1-2	TGTGCCAGCAGTATCGATCGGGAGTATGGCTACACCTTC	CASSIDREYGYTF
NA	NA	TRBV10-3	TRBJ1-1	TGTGCCATCAGTGAGTTACAGGTCCCCGGGACTGAAGCTTTCTTT	CAISELQVPGTEAFF
once	NA	TRBV6-5	TRBJ1-6	TGTGCCAGCAGTTACTCGAAGAGGTTCACCCTCCACTTT	CASSYSKRFTLHF
NA	NA	TRBV18	TRBJ1-1	TGTGCCAGCTCACCAGCCCGGTTTAATCCCGGGGGAGGGCGAACTGAAGCTTTCTTT	CASSPARFNPGGGRTEAFF
NA	NA	TRBV4-1	TRBJ2-1	TGCGCCAGCAGCCAAGATCGGGTCGACAGAAGCTCCTACAATGAGCAGTTCTTC	CASSQDRVDRSSYNEQFF
NA	NA	TRBV6-6	TRBJ1-1	TGTGCCAGCAGTTACCGGACAGCTATGAACACTGAAGCTTTCTTT	CASSYRTAMNTEAFF
NA	TRBD2	TRBV10-3	TRBJ2-2	TGTGCCACCCAATCGGTGGGGCTAGCGGGGCCGGGTACCGGGGAGCTGTTTTTT	CATQSVGLAGPGTGELFF
NA	NA	TRBV21-1	TRBJ1-1	TGTGCCAGCAGCGAAAACAGGGGGCGTTTGACTGAAGCTTTCTTT	CASSENRGRLTEAFF
NA	TRBD2	TRBV18	TRBJ2-7	TGTGCCAGCTCACCCCAGGGGACTAGCAGCACCTACGAGCAGTACTTC	CASSPQGTSSTYEQYF
NA	NA	TRBV5-1	TRBJ2-1	TGCGCCAGCAGCTTGGCAGGGGCGAGTGAGCAGTTCTTC	CASSLAGASEQFF
NA	NA	TRBV5-1	TRBJ1-4	TGCGCCAGCAGCGGCGAAGGGGGATGGTTTTCTAATGAAAAACTGTTTTTT	CASSGEGGWFSNEKLFF
NA	NA	TRBV7-9	TRBJ1-2	TGTGCCAGCAGCAGACAGGTTGATGGCTACACCTTC	CASSRQVDGYTF
NA	TRBD1	TRBV25-1	TRBJ1-1	TGTGCCAGCAGTGTTAGCGGGACAGGGTGGTTCACTGAAGCTTTCTTT	CASSVSGTGWFTEAFF
NA	TRBD1	TRBV28	TRBJ2-1	TGTGCCAGCAGGTCCCCGGGACAGGGGGCCGATGAGCAGTTCTTC	CASRSPGQGADEQFF
NA	NA	TRBV4-3	TRBJ1-4	TGCGCCAGCAGCCAAGCCCTGAGTGCAACTAATGAAAAACTGTTTTTT	CASSQALSATNEKLFF
NA	TRBD1	TRBV11-3	TRBJ1-2	TGTGCCAGCAGCGAAGGGGACAGCTATGGCTACACCTTC	CASSEGDSYGYTF
once	NA	TRBV19	TRBJ2-5	TGTGCCAGTAGCACCGTACACCGCCCGTACCAAGAGACCCAGTACTTC	CASSTVHRPYQETQYF
NA	NA	TRBV5-1	TRBJ1-1	TGCGCCAGCAGCTTGGGGCAGTCGACTGAAGCTTTCTTT	CASSLGQSTEAFF
NA	TRBD1	TRBV6-5	TRBJ1-6	TGTGCCAGCAGTTTGACAGGGACCGTCAATTCACCCCTCCACTTT	CASSLTGTVNSPLHF
NA	TRBD1	TRBV7-9	TRBJ2-7	TGTGCCAGCAGCTTAAGCGGACAGGGTGGCTACGAGCAGTACTTC	CASSLSGQGGYEQYF
few	NA	TRBV5-1	TRBJ2-1	TGCGCCAGCAGCTTGACAGGATCCTCCTACAATGAGCAGTTCTTC	CASSLTGSSYNEQFF
NA	TRBD1	TRBV7-8	TRBJ1-1	TGTGCCAGCTGCGACAGGGCGAACACTGAAGCTTTCTTT	CASCDRANTEAFF
NA	NA	TRBV19	TRBJ2-6	TGTGCCAGTACCAGCACCGGGACATCCCTCTCTGGGGCCAACGTCCTGACTTTC	CASTSTGTSLSGANVLTF
NA	TRBD1	TRBV6-5	TRBJ1-4	TGTGCCAGCACCATTACAGGGGATGAAAAACTGTTTTTT	CASTITGDEKLFF
once	NA	TRBV5-1	TRBJ2-1	TGCGCCAGCAGCGATAACGGGGAATGGAATGAGCAGTTCTTC	CASSDNGEWNEQFF
NA	TRBD1	TRBV7-8	TRBJ1-2	TGTGCCAGCAGCTTCACGGGACAGGGTCACTATGGCTACACCTTC	CASSFTGQGHYGYTF
NA	NA	TRBV9	TRBJ1-1	TGTGCCAGCAGCCCAAGACACCTCATGAACACTGAAGCTTTCTTT	CASSPRHLMNTEAFF
NA	TRBD2	TRBV5-6	TRBJ2-7	TGTGCCAGCAGCATACTAGCGGGGGCCGAGCAGTACTTC	CASSILAGAEQYF
NA	TRBD2	TRBV6-5	TRBJ2-7	TGTGCCAGCTATAGTCCGGGACTAGCGGGGGACGAGCAGTACTTC	CASYSPGLAGDEQYF
NA	NA	TRBV12-3/TRBV12-4	TRBJ1-2	TGTGCCAGCAGTTTCAGGGTTACTGGCTACACCTTC	CASSFRVTGYTF
NA	TRBD2	TRBV9	TRBJ2-5	TGTGCCAGCAGCGTAGGGACTAGCGGGGGTGAAGAGACCCAGTACTTC	CASSVGTSGGEETQYF
NA	NA	TRBV3-1/TRBV3-2	TRBJ1-4	TGTGCCAGCAGCCAAGGTCGCGTCGCGGGGTCAAAACTGTTTTTT	CASSQGRVAGSKLFF
few	NA	TRBV6-5	TRBJ2-1	TGTGCCAGCAGCCCCGCGGGGCACAATGAGCAGTTCTTC	CASSPAGHNEQFF
NA	NA	TRBV4-2	TRBJ2-5	TGTGCCAGCCGGCAGGGCGCCGGGCCCAAACTGGAGACCCAGTACTTC	CASRQGAGPKLETQYF
NA	TRBD1	TRBV2	TRBJ1-6	TGTGCCAGCAGTCCCCGGGACAGGGATTCACCCCTCCACTTT	CASSPRDRDSPLHF
NA	TRBD1	TRBV15	TRBJ1-1	TGTGCCACCAGCAGAGATCGATGGGACAGGGTAAGGAACACTGAAGCTTTCTTT	CATSRDRWDRVRNTEAFF
NA	NA	TRBV18	TRBJ1-2	TGTGCCAGCTCACCACCGGCCGGGAGGGTGGACTACACCTTC	CASSPPAGRVDYTF
NA	TRBD1	TRBV24-1	TRBJ1-2	TGTGCCACCAGTGACACCGGACAGGTGGGTGGCTACACCTTC	CATSDTGQVGGYTF
NA	TRBD2	TRBV6-5	TRBJ2-1	TGTGCCAGCAGTCGCAGCGGGGGCTCCTACAATGAGCAGTTCTTC	CASSRSGGSYNEQFF
NA	TRBD1	TRBV5-6	TRBJ1-1	TGTGCCAGCAGCTTAACCGGGACAGTGAACACTGAAGCTTTCTTT	CASSLTGTVNTEAFF
NA	NA	TRBV6-5	TRBJ2-5	TGTGCCAGCAGCCAAAACGCCAGGCCAGAGACCCAGTACTTC	CASSQNARPETQYF
NA	NA	TRBV7-9	TRBJ1-5	TGTGCCAGCAGCTTAGGTTGGGGGGGAACCGATCAGCCCCAGCATTTT	CASSLGWGGTDQPQHF
NA	NA	TRBV9	TRBJ1-2	TGTGCCAGCAGCGTAGTAGGGGGTGGCTACACCTTC	CASSVVGGGYTF
NA	NA	TRBV5-4	TRBJ2-1	TGTGCCAGCAGCTTCGGCGGCCATTACAATGAGCAGTTCTTC	CASSFGGHYNEQFF
NA	NA	TRBV5-1	TRBJ2-1	TGCGCCAGCACGAGCGTAGGGGGCTCCTACAATGAGCAGTTCTTC	CASTSVGGSYNEQFF